A selection of T cell receptor beta chains follows, all from one sample in a study of T cell responses to AZD1222 COVID-19 vaccine. The repertoire was sequenced with immunoSEQ multiplex PCR; TCRdb's copy has only in-frame clones and lacks some. The profile shows 70,000 to 90,000 clones, about 72% of them singletons. Sequences were derived from peripheral blood, sampled on day 0 of AZD1222 vaccination. These receptors were collected from an adult in good health. CDR3s include the opening cysteine and the closing phenylalanine or tryptophan. Fields, in order: V gene, clone size, D gene, J gene, CDR3 protein, CDR3 DNA. D genes are given only for firm matches. Size is stated for part of the rows, as once, few or many counts, or as a class when the clone is expanded.

v_gene: TRBV13
abundance: .
d_gene: .
j_gene: TRBJ1-1
CDR3aa: CASSLTGNTEAFF
CDR3nt: TGTGCCAGCAGCCTGACGGGGAACACTGAAGCTTTCTTT

v_gene: TRBV28
abundance: .
d_gene: .
j_gene: TRBJ1-1
CDR3aa: CASSLGGRRRTEAFF
CDR3nt: TGTGCCAGCAGCCTGGGGGGGCGCCGGCGCACTGAAGCTTTCTTT

v_gene: TRBV18
abundance: .
d_gene: .
j_gene: TRBJ2-7
CDR3aa: CASSQRVDRSYEQYF
CDR3nt: TGTGCCAGCTCACAGAGAGTCGACAGAAGCTACGAGCAGTACTTC

v_gene: TRBV3-1/TRBV3-2
abundance: once
d_gene: .
j_gene: TRBJ1-4
CDR3aa: CASSQVSFVGLINEKLFF
CDR3nt: TGTGCCAGCAGCCAAGTCTCATTCGTGGGACTGATTAATGAAAAACTGTTTTTT

v_gene: TRBV30
abundance: .
d_gene: .
j_gene: TRBJ2-7
CDR3aa: CAWNQGGVGYEQYF
CDR3nt: TGTGCCTGGAATCAGGGGGGAGTGGGCTACGAGCAGTACTTC

v_gene: TRBV3-1/TRBV3-2
abundance: .
d_gene: .
j_gene: TRBJ2-7
CDR3aa: CASSLSGVYEQYF
CDR3nt: TGTGCCAGCAGCCTTTCGGGGGTCTACGAGCAGTACTTC

v_gene: TRBV9
abundance: .
d_gene: .
j_gene: TRBJ1-2
CDR3aa: CASSRDGNYGYTF
CDR3nt: TGTGCCAGCAGTAGGGACGGAAACTATGGCTACACCTTC

v_gene: TRBV5-1
abundance: .
d_gene: .
j_gene: TRBJ1-6
CDR3aa: CASSLDRALNSPLHF
CDR3nt: TGCGCCAGCAGCTTGGACAGGGCCCTTAATTCACCCCTCCACTTT

v_gene: TRBV7-9
abundance: .
d_gene: .
j_gene: TRBJ2-1
CDR3aa: CASSSSWDNEQFF
CDR3nt: TGTGCCAGCAGCTCCTCGTGGGACAATGAGCAGTTCTTC

v_gene: TRBV6-6
abundance: .
d_gene: TRBD2
j_gene: TRBJ2-1
CDR3aa: CASSFAGTSNNEQFF
CDR3nt: TGTGCCAGCAGTTTTGCCGGGACTAGCAACAATGAGCAGTTCTTC

v_gene: TRBV6-1
abundance: .
d_gene: TRBD1
j_gene: TRBJ2-3
CDR3aa: CASSDLPGQGGGTQYF
CDR3nt: TGTGCCAGCAGTGATCTTCCGGGACAGGGTGGAGGTACGCAGTATTTT

v_gene: TRBV27
abundance: .
d_gene: TRBD2
j_gene: TRBJ2-5
CDR3aa: CATGTSGRAGETQYF
CDR3nt: TGTGCCACCGGGACTAGCGGGAGGGCCGGAGAGACCCAGTACTTC

v_gene: TRBV28
abundance: .
d_gene: TRBD2
j_gene: TRBJ2-7
CDR3aa: CASGLAGHEQYF
CDR3nt: TGTGCCAGCGGACTAGCAGGCCACGAGCAGTACTTC

v_gene: TRBV7-2
abundance: .
d_gene: .
j_gene: TRBJ1-3
CDR3aa: CASSPGSHSGNTIYF
CDR3nt: TGTGCCAGCAGCCCTGGGTCCCACTCTGGAAACACCATATATTTT

v_gene: TRBV2
abundance: .
d_gene: .
j_gene: TRBJ2-6
CDR3aa: CASSEEGSGATGANVLTF
CDR3nt: TGTGCCAGCAGTGAAGAGGGTTCGGGGGCAACTGGGGCCAACGTCCTGACTTTC

v_gene: TRBV28
abundance: .
d_gene: .
j_gene: TRBJ2-1
CDR3aa: CASMVKQGNNEQFF
CDR3nt: TGTGCCAGCATGGTGAAACAGGGAAACAATGAGCAGTTCTTC

v_gene: TRBV19
abundance: .
d_gene: TRBD2
j_gene: TRBJ2-3
CDR3aa: CASRTPRTSGLDTQYF
CDR3nt: TGTGCCAGTAGGACTCCGAGGACTAGCGGGTTGGATACGCAGTATTTT

v_gene: TRBV2
abundance: .
d_gene: .
j_gene: TRBJ1-6
CDR3aa: CASTRGNSPLHF
CDR3nt: TGTGCCAGCACGAGGGGTAATTCACCCCTCCACTTT

v_gene: TRBV6-5
abundance: .
d_gene: TRBD2
j_gene: TRBJ2-7
CDR3aa: CASSRLAGGYEQYF
CDR3nt: TGTGCCAGCAGTAGACTAGCGGGAGGGTACGAGCAGTACTTC

v_gene: TRBV15
abundance: few
d_gene: .
j_gene: TRBJ1-5
CDR3aa: CATAVYNQPQHF
CDR3nt: TGTGCCACCGCGGTGTACAATCAGCCCCAGCATTTT

v_gene: TRBV10-3
abundance: once
d_gene: TRBD2
j_gene: TRBJ2-1
CDR3aa: CAISPGGGPHNEQFF
CDR3nt: TGTGCCATCAGCCCGGGGGGAGGGCCCCACAATGAGCAGTTCTTC

v_gene: TRBV28
abundance: .
d_gene: .
j_gene: TRBJ1-2
CDR3aa: CASSLLGAGGYTF
CDR3nt: TGTGCCAGCAGTTTACTGGGGGCGGGGGGCTACACCTTC

v_gene: TRBV28
abundance: once
d_gene: TRBD2
j_gene: TRBJ2-3
CDR3aa: CASSYRTSYPLGTDTQYF
CDR3nt: TGTGCCAGCAGTTACCGGACTAGCTACCCTTTGGGCACAGATACGCAGTATTTT

v_gene: TRBV14
abundance: .
d_gene: .
j_gene: TRBJ1-3
CDR3aa: CASSPWNSYGNTIYF
CDR3nt: TGTGCCAGCAGCCCGTGGAACAGTTATGGAAACACCATATATTTT

v_gene: TRBV15
abundance: few
d_gene: .
j_gene: TRBJ2-2
CDR3aa: CATEGPDSNFPRSGELFF
CDR3nt: TGTGCCACCGAGGGCCCAGACTCAAATTTCCCTAGGTCCGGGGAGCTGTTTTTT

v_gene: TRBV2
abundance: .
d_gene: TRBD2
j_gene: TRBJ2-5
CDR3aa: CASSPQTSGTETQYF
CDR3nt: TGTGCCAGCAGTCCGCAGACTAGCGGGACAGAGACCCAGTACTTC

v_gene: TRBV4-2
abundance: .
d_gene: .
j_gene: TRBJ1-2
CDR3aa: CASSQERIGWEYGYTF
CDR3nt: TGTGCCAGCAGCCAAGAACGGATTGGTTGGGAGTATGGCTACACCTTC

v_gene: TRBV7-2
abundance: .
d_gene: TRBD2
j_gene: TRBJ2-3
CDR3aa: CASSPRLAGTDTQYF
CDR3nt: TGTGCCAGCAGCCCTCGGCTAGCGGGCACAGATACGCAGTATTTT

v_gene: TRBV10-3
abundance: .
d_gene: TRBD1
j_gene: TRBJ2-7
CDR3aa: CAISGGTGDYEQYF
CDR3nt: TGTGCCATCAGTGGGGGGACAGGGGACTACGAGCAGTACTTC

v_gene: TRBV19
abundance: .
d_gene: .
j_gene: TRBJ2-2
CDR3aa: CASSIRGNGELFF
CDR3nt: TGTGCCAGTAGTATAAGGGGGAACGGGGAGCTGTTTTTT

v_gene: TRBV7-2
abundance: .
d_gene: .
j_gene: TRBJ2-7
CDR3aa: CASSLGSISEQYF
CDR3nt: TGTGCCAGCAGCTTAGGTTCAATTAGCGAGCAGTACTTC

v_gene: TRBV5-6
abundance: .
d_gene: .
j_gene: TRBJ1-3
CDR3aa: CASSLNIYSGNTIYF
CDR3nt: TGTGCCAGCAGCTTGAACATCTACTCTGGAAACACCATATATTTT

v_gene: TRBV5-1
abundance: .
d_gene: TRBD2
j_gene: TRBJ2-7
CDR3aa: CASSSTGGYEQYF
CDR3nt: TGCGCCAGCAGCTCTACGGGGGGGTACGAGCAGTACTTC

v_gene: TRBV19
abundance: few
d_gene: .
j_gene: TRBJ2-5
CDR3aa: CASSIVAQPQETQYF
CDR3nt: TGTGCCAGTAGTATAGTTGCGCAACCCCAAGAGACCCAGTACTTC

v_gene: TRBV25-1
abundance: .
d_gene: .
j_gene: TRBJ1-3
CDR3aa: CASSDRGYTIYF
CDR3nt: TGTGCCAGCAGTGATCGCGGTTACACCATATATTTT

v_gene: TRBV16
abundance: .
d_gene: .
j_gene: TRBJ2-3
CDR3aa: CASSPGGRGVDTQYF
CDR3nt: TGTGCCAGCAGCCCCGGGGGCAGGGGAGTTGATACGCAGTATTTT

v_gene: TRBV27
abundance: once
d_gene: .
j_gene: TRBJ1-1
CDR3aa: CASSYSWTGEAFF
CDR3nt: TGTGCCAGCAGTTACTCGTGGACCGGAGAAGCTTTCTTT

v_gene: TRBV24-1
abundance: .
d_gene: .
j_gene: TRBJ2-7
CDR3aa: CATSDRGTAGLYF
CDR3nt: TGTGCCACCAGTGACCGAGGGACGGCCGGGTTGTACTTC

v_gene: TRBV28
abundance: .
d_gene: TRBD1
j_gene: TRBJ1-6
CDR3aa: CASSNGQGGSPLHF
CDR3nt: TGTGCCAGCAGCAATGGACAGGGGGGGTCACCCCTCCACTTT

v_gene: TRBV7-2
abundance: once
d_gene: TRBD2
j_gene: TRBJ2-3
CDR3aa: CASSPGLAGGTDTQYF
CDR3nt: TGTGCCAGCAGCCCCGGACTAGCGGGAGGCACAGATACGCAGTATTTT

v_gene: TRBV5-1
abundance: .
d_gene: TRBD1
j_gene: TRBJ1-1
CDR3aa: CASRQIQGAGTEAFF
CDR3nt: TGCGCCAGCAGACAAATACAGGGGGCAGGCACTGAAGCTTTCTTT

v_gene: TRBV2
abundance: once
d_gene: TRBD1
j_gene: TRBJ1-5
CDR3aa: CASRSPTGVGQPQHF
CDR3nt: TGTGCCAGCAGATCGCCTACAGGGGTTGGTCAGCCCCAGCATTTT

v_gene: TRBV30
abundance: .
d_gene: .
j_gene: TRBJ1-4
CDR3aa: CAWSVVTRGVNEKLFF
CDR3nt: TGTGCCTGGAGTGTGGTTACGCGAGGGGTTAATGAAAAACTGTTTTTT

v_gene: TRBV3-1/TRBV3-2
abundance: .
d_gene: .
j_gene: TRBJ2-7
CDR3aa: CASSQGSLSSYEQYF
CDR3nt: TGTGCCAGCAGCCAAGGAAGCCTTTCGAGCTACGAGCAGTACTTC

v_gene: TRBV30
abundance: .
d_gene: TRBD1
j_gene: TRBJ1-2
CDR3aa: CAWSGTGDGYTF
CDR3nt: TGTGCCTGGAGTGGGACAGGGGATGGCTACACCTTC

v_gene: TRBV4-3
abundance: .
d_gene: .
j_gene: TRBJ1-1
CDR3aa: CASSQESVALRGAFF
CDR3nt: TGCGCCAGCAGCCAAGAATCAGTAGCCCTCCGAGGAGCTTTCTTT

v_gene: TRBV28
abundance: .
d_gene: TRBD2
j_gene: TRBJ2-7
CDR3aa: CASTTSGSSYEQYF
CDR3nt: TGTGCCAGCACAACTAGCGGGAGCTCCTACGAGCAGTACTTC

v_gene: TRBV10-2
abundance: once
d_gene: TRBD2
j_gene: TRBJ2-1
CDR3aa: CASRPSGPTGEQFF
CDR3nt: TGCGCCAGCAGGCCTAGCGGGCCCACGGGTGAGCAGTTCTTC

v_gene: TRBV7-9
abundance: few
d_gene: .
j_gene: TRBJ2-2
CDR3aa: CASSLERTNGELFF
CDR3nt: TGTGCCAGCAGCTTAGAACGCACTAACGGGGAGCTGTTTTTT

v_gene: TRBV5-6
abundance: .
d_gene: .
j_gene: TRBJ2-2
CDR3aa: CASSLGLTGELFF
CDR3nt: TGTGCCAGCAGCTTGGGGCTCACCGGGGAGCTGTTTTTT

v_gene: TRBV7-2
abundance: .
d_gene: .
j_gene: TRBJ1-1
CDR3aa: CASSSPIGNTEAFF
CDR3nt: TGTGCCAGCAGCTCCCCGATAGGGAACACTGAAGCTTTCTTT

v_gene: TRBV30
abundance: .
d_gene: .
j_gene: TRBJ1-2
CDR3aa: CAWMAGEGYTF
CDR3nt: TGTGCCTGGATGGCAGGGGAAGGCTACACCTTC

v_gene: TRBV6-2/TRBV6-3
abundance: few
d_gene: TRBD2
j_gene: TRBJ2-7
CDR3aa: CASSGRGVEQYF
CDR3nt: TGTGCCAGCAGTGGCCGGGGGGTCGAGCAGTACTTC

v_gene: TRBV14
abundance: few
d_gene: TRBD2
j_gene: TRBJ2-7
CDR3aa: CASSPSGRGYEQYF
CDR3nt: TGTGCCAGCAGTCCGAGCGGGAGAGGCTACGAGCAGTACTTC